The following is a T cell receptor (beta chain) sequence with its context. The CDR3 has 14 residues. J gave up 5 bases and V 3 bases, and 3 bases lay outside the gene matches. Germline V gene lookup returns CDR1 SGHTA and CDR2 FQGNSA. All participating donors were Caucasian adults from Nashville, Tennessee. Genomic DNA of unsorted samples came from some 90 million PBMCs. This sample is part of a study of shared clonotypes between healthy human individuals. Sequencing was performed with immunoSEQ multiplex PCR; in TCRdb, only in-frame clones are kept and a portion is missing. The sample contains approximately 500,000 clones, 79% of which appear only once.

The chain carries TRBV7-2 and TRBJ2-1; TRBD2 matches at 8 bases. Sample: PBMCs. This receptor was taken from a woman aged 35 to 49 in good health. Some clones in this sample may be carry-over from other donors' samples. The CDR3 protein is CASSFRLANNEQFF. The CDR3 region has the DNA TGTGCCAGCAGCTTCAGACTAGCGAACAATGAGCAGTTCTTC.